This section outlines one T cell receptor beta chain sequence together with its context. Its antigen is still unknown. Germline and junction disagree at one end, which may indicate a read error. Participants, patients aged 18 to 65, had newly diagnosed hyperthyroidism with a duration under 2 months. It was 8 to 10 ml of fresh peripheral blood that supplied the PBMCs. The entry originates in a study of T cells in Graves' hyperthyroidism and ophthalmopathy. Study-wide results and limits: Classification by a 13 V-J model distinguished ophthalmopathy from stable hyperthyroidism. In blood, most of the thyroid clonotypes expanded above 0.001 were also present.

Amplification of TCR beta CDR3 regions was performed using RNA transcripts as template. The HTBI primer set drove a first-round RT-PCR of the TCR CDR3. MiXCR, run by TCRdb on the multiplex PCR reads, gives a single entry per CDR3 protein. The profile covers some 460,000 distinct CDR3 sequences, with 15% to 19% appearing a single time and 13% to 15% taken by the ten largest. This CDR3 region has 17 residues. The germline gives CDR1 SGHRS, CDR2 YFSETQ. This clonotype originated in a woman between 18 and 29 years old with Graves' hyperthyroidism. The sample consisted of blood. The chain joins TRBV5-1 to TRBJ1-2; 9 bases fit TRBD1. The CDR3 protein is CAGSHGGQGGSSYGYTF. CDR3 in DNA: TGCGCCGGCAGCCACGGGGGACAGGGAGGTTCAAGCTATGGCTACACCTTC.